This TCR beta chain was found in a study of CD8 T cells in Susac syndrome. Findings and caveats of the study: The authors acknowledged that the study's TCR sequencing and HLA analysis involved relatively few individuals.

This CDR3 spans 18 amino acids. Losses at the gene ends were 0 bases for V and 5 bases for J; bases not matched to a gene: 9. Germline V gene sequence: CDR1 SGHDT, CDR2 YYEEEE. TEMRA cells were FACS-enriched and CD8+ and CD4+ T cells negatively isolated. Comment on this clonotype: Its antigen remains unidentified.

Reverse transcription of roughly 0.5 to 1 ug RNA used random hexamers. TCR beta CDR3 was amplified by immunoSEQ covering 54 Vbeta and 13 Jbeta. Each CDR3 protein is one row after TCRdb ran MiXCR on the immunoSEQ multiplex PCR reads. This table has some 450,000 distinct CDR3 sequences, more than 80% appearing once. This clonotype was sampled from a human donor with multiple sclerosis. The chain links TRBV5-6 to TRBJ2-5; TRBD2 agrees at 14 bases. Sequencing was performed on CD8+ T cells from PBMCs. CDR3 coding DNA: TGTGCCAGCAGCTTGGGTGGGACTAGCGGGAGAACGGCGGAGACCCAGTACTTC. Protein product: CASSLGGTSGRTAETQYF.